The T cell receptor beta chain under discussion was sequenced for a study of blood T cell repertoires in COVID-19. Looking at the study overall: COVID-19 samples collected from the United States, Italy and Spain covered acute and convalescent phases. From T cells, B-cell-depleted T cells, or PBMCs came the material, which was cDNA or gDNA.

Germline V lookup: CDR1 SGHTA, CDR2 FQGTGA. V lost 4 bases to trimming and J lost 0 bases, with 12 bases between them. This CDR3 has 15 residues. Authors' analysis steps: The authors estimated nucleated cell counts from reference gene primer amplification. The assay was immunoSEQ multiplex PCR, and TCRdb's table has in-frame clones only and misses some. V, J and clone size derive from that table, while D and trimming were established from the DNA sequence. The table records nearly 55,000 clones, roughly 84% of them present only once. The specimen sequenced was peripheral blood. The rearrangement links TRBV7-3 to TRBJ1-1, with D possibly being TRBD1 (6 bases). The TCR sequence derives from a man aged 70-80 years with active COVID-19. CDR3 bases: TGTGCCAGCAGCTCCTCCCGGGACATGAACACTGAAGCTTTCTTT. Protein: CASSSSRDMNTEAFF.